The 18 T cell receptor beta chains listed next were all sequenced from one sample in a study of blood T cell repertoires in COVID-19. Sequencing used immunoSEQ multiplex PCR; TCRdb keeps in-frame clones, though not all of them. The top ten hold 0.86% of the sample, which has over 350,000 clones, about 89% seen once. Sequenced sample: PBMCs or T cells enriched from blood (not recorded which). The receptors come from a woman aged 40 to 49 who had been exposed to COVID-19.

J is TRBJ1-3 and V is TRBV18, with D uncertain. V shed 4 bases and J shed 0 bases, with 13 bases lying between them. Germline V CDR1 and CDR2: KGHSH, LQKENI. The CDR3 has 16 residues. CDR3 nucleotides: TGTGCCAGCTCACTCTTTCTCACGGGCTCTGGAAACACCATATATTTT. As protein: CASSLFLTGSGNTIYF.

In its sample, this clone was seen a few times. The rearrangement links TRBV10-2 to TRBJ1-2; 7 bases match TRBD1. The CDR3 is 14 residues long. Germline V gives CDR1 WSHSY, CDR2 SAAADI. The junction had 5 bases not matched to a gene; V was cut back by 7 bases and J by 0 bases. The CDR3 coding sequence is TGCGCCAGCACACGAGACAGGGCTAACTATGGCTACACCTTC. It codes for CASTRDRANYGYTF.

The CDR3 loop is CASSFYIPPAGGSSSPLHF. DNA of the CDR3: TGTGCCAGCAGCTTCTATATACCGCCAGCAGGGGGCTCGAGTTCACCCCTCCACTTT. The V gene is TRBV5-6, the J gene TRBJ1-6; TRBD1 agrees at 8 bases. This CDR3 is 19 amino acids long. The germline V gene encodes CDR1 SGHDT and CDR2 YYEEEE. With V trimmed by 2 bases and J by 9 bases, 19 bases remained unmatched. The entire variable domain, with the rest obtained from reference TRBV5-6 and TRBJ1-6, is as follows: DAGVTQSPTHLIKTRGQQVTLRCSPKSGHDTVSWYQQALGQGPQFIFQYYEEEERQRGNFPDRFSGHQFPNYSSELNVNALLLGDSALYLCASSFYIPPAGGSSSPLHFGNGTRLTVT.

The V gene is TRBV6-5, the J gene TRBJ1-2; D is unclear. CDR1 is MNHEY, CDR2 SVGAGI, per germline. The CDR3 length is 15 residues. V was trimmed by 2 bases and J by 2 bases, leaving 12 bases between them. For the CDR3, the DNA is TGTGCCAGCAGTTACGGAGGGAACCCCAACTATGGCTACACCTTC. Translated: CASSYGGNPNYGYTF.

The chain is built from TRBV3-1 (or the pseudogene TRBV3-2) and TRBJ2-1; possible D gene TRBD2, 5 bases. V lost 5 bases and J 6 bases, leaving 14 bases between the germline ends. Per the germline V gene, CDR1 is LGHDT and CDR2 is YNNKEL (reference sequence). This CDR3 spans 14 amino acids. CDR3 in DNA: TGTGCCAGCAGCGCTGCTCTGAGGGCCAATGAGCAGTTCTTC. The encoded protein is CASSAALRANEQFF.

The V gene is TRBV6-5, the J gene TRBJ2-1; D might be TRBD2 (5 bases). CDR1 is MNHEY and CDR2 is SVGAGI in the germline V gene. The CDR3 consists of 14 residues. Trimming cost V 6 bases and J 3 bases, with 12 bases left between them. The DNA of the CDR3 is TGTGCCAGCAGGCCACAAGGAGGCTACAATGAGCAGTTCTTC. Translated: CASRPQGGYNEQFF.

The V and J genes are TRBV29-1 and TRBJ1-2; D may be TRBD1 (5 bases). The CDR3 is 13 residues long. CDR1 and CDR2 from the germline V gene are SQVTM and ANQGSEA. V was trimmed by 3 bases and J by 4 bases, leaving 12 bases between them. CDR3 DNA: TGCAGCGTTGATATCACGGGACTCTATGGCTACACCTTC. Amino acid sequence: CSVDITGLYGYTF.

The rearrangement uses TRBV30 and TRBJ2-1, with 12 positions matching TRBD1. The trim removed 2 bases at V and 10 bases at J, leaving 6 bases unmatched. Germline lookup yields CDR1 GTSNPN and CDR2 SVGIG (reference sequence). The CDR3 has 14 amino acids. For the CDR3, the DNA is TGTGCCTGGAGTACCGGGACAGGGGGCAGGGAGCAGTTCTTC. Residues: CAWSTGTGGREQFF. Variable domain in full (rest from reference TRBV30 and TRBJ2-1): SQTIHQWPATLVQPVGSPLSLECTVEGTSNPNLYWYRQAAGRGLQLLFYSVGIGQISSEVPQNLSASRPQDRQFILSSKKLLLSDSGFYLCAWSTGTGGREQFFGPGTRLTVL.

This sequence joins TRBV7-2 and TRBJ1-4; unclear D gene. V lost 5 bases to trimming and J lost 7 bases, with 14 bases between them. The CDR3 is 14 amino acids. The germline V gene has CDR1 SGHTA and CDR2 FQGNSA. CDR3 nucleotide sequence: TGTGCCAGCAGCCCCTCCCTGGCTAGTGAAAAACTGTTTTTT. Translation: CASSPSLASEKLFF.

The chain recombines TRBV19 with TRBJ2-1, with D possibly matching TRBD2 (6 bases). With 3 bases removed from V and 6 bases from J, the gap between germline ends came to 15 bases. Per germline, CDR1 LNHDA and CDR2 SQIVND (reference sequence). The CDR3 length is 15 residues. The CDR3 sequence is CASSISGGISNEQFF. CDR3 bases: TGTGCCAGTAGTATTAGCGGCGGGATCTCCAATGAGCAGTTCTTC.

This chain connects TRBV2 to TRBJ2-2; the D gene is possibly TRBD2 (5 bases). This CDR3 comprises 16 residues. Per the germline V gene, CDR1 is SNHLY and CDR2 is FYNNEI. V lost 1 base and J 1 base, leaving 10 bases between the germline ends. CDR3 DNA sequence: TGTGCCAGCAGTGAAGTGGAGGCAGGGAACACCGGGGAGCTGTTTTTT. Residues: CASSEVEAGNTGELFF.

This clone is a singleton in its sample. The chain's CDR3 is CSVEEWREGHYNEQFF. CDR3 DNA: TGCAGCGTTGAAGAGTGGCGGGAGGGCCATTACAATGAGCAGTTCTTC. This chain links TRBV29-1 with TRBJ2-1, with 9 bases aligning to TRBD2. This CDR3 spans 16 amino acids. Losses at the gene ends were 0 bases for V and 4 bases for J; bases not matched to a gene: 7. Germline assignment: CDR1 SQVTM and CDR2 ANQGSEA.

J is TRBJ1-1 and V is TRBV15; possible D gene TRBD1, 6 bases. From germline, CDR1 is LNHNV and CDR2 YYDKDF (reference sequence). The CDR3 extends over 14 amino acids. V lost 1 base and J lost 4, with 10 bases in between. CDR3 sequence reads: CATSRGTQGTEAFF. Here the CDR3 DNA reads TGTGCCACCAGCAGAGGGACACAGGGCACTGAAGCTTTCTTT.

The genes are TRBV11-3 and TRBJ1-6, with 7 bases identical to TRBD1. This CDR3 region has 15 residues. Germline loops: CDR1 SGHNT, CDR2 YENEEA. V trimming: 2 bases; J trimming: 10 bases; junction bases outside the gene matches: 8. The DNA for the CDR3 is TGTGCCAGCAGCTTAAAGACAGGGAAAGAATCACCCCTCCACTTT. It translates to CASSLKTGKESPLHF.

V and J are TRBV5-6 and TRBJ2-3; TRBD2 aligns across 9 bases. The germline V gene has CDR1 SGHDT and CDR2 YYEEEE. J lost 0 bases, V lost 4 bases, and 6 bases had no gene match. The CDR3 has 16 residues. CDR3 bases: TGTGCCAGCAGCAGAGATAGCGGGAGTAGCACAGATACGCAGTATTTT. Amino acid sequence: CASSRDSGSSTDTQYF. The full variable domain, with the rest looked up from reference TRBV5-6 and TRBJ2-3, is DAGVTQSPTHLIKTRGQQVTLRCSPKSGHDTVSWYQQALGQGPQFIFQYYEEEERQRGNFPDRFSGHQFPNYSSELNVNALLLGDSALYLCASSRDSGSSTDTQYFGPGTRLTVL.

The chain uses TRBV13 and TRBJ1-5; 7 bases fit TRBD1. With V trimmed by 3 bases and J by 1 base, 3 bases remained unmatched. The CDR3 sequence is 15 residues long. Germline lookup yields CDR1 PRHDT and CDR2 FYEKMQ (reference sequence). The CDR3 sequence: CASSFGRGSNQPQHF. CDR3 nucleotides: TGTGCCAGCAGCTTCGGCAGGGGGAGCAATCAGCCCCAGCATTTT.

The V and J genes are TRBV7-9 and TRBJ1-2; unclear D gene. Germline V gene lookup returns CDR1 SEHNR and CDR2 FQNEAQ (reference sequence). The length of the CDR3 is 14 residues. With 5 bases removed from V and 0 bases from J, the gap between germline ends came to 10 bases. The chain's CDR3 is CASSASGTNYGYTF. CDR3 nucleotide sequence: TGTGCCAGCAGCGCATCCGGGACTAACTATGGCTACACCTTC.

The chain carries TRBV5-4 and TRBJ1-1, with D tentatively TRBD1 (6 bases). CDR1 and CDR2 (germline): SGHNT, YYREEE (reference sequence). This CDR3 comprises 16 residues. V was trimmed by 0 bases and J by 1 base, leaving 13 bases between them. The DNA of the CDR3 is TGTGCCAGCAGCTTGGACGTTCTGGGACAGAACACTGAAGCTTTCTTT. This gives the protein CASSLDVLGQNTEAFF.